This T cell receptor (beta chain) was recovered during a study of shared clonotypes between healthy human individuals. Study results and limitations: The diversity represented, both genetic and in exposure history, was limited by few donors. Naive subsets generally exceeded memory subsets in estimated richness.

In the naive CD8 group, cells lacked CD45RO and were positively selected for CCR7, so terminally differentiated effector memory CD45RA+ cells were left out. Donors, healthy HIV-negative adults, lacked recent acute infections or vaccinations. Germline lookup yields CDR1 SGHKS and CDR2 YYEKEE (reference sequence). The CDR3 is made up of 16 amino acids. V was clipped by 4 bases and J by 2 bases, with 19 bases between them. To note about this clone: What it binds is not known.

Some clones are missing from TCRdb's copy, which holds only in-frame ones; the method was immunoSEQ multiplex PCR. The table lists hundreds of thousands of clones, approximately 95% of them singletons. The chain carries TRBV5-5 and TRBJ2-7, with D uncertain. Sequenced input: naive CD8+ T cells sorted from blood. This receptor was identified in a woman aged 25 to 39 in good health. The CDR3 DNA follows: TGTGCCAGCAGCGGAACTGATAGGATTTCCCCCTACGAGCAGTACTTC. This encodes CASSGTDRISPYEQYF.